The 5 T cell receptor beta chains listed next were all sequenced from one sample in a study of cytomegalovirus exposure and HLA in healthy donors. The assay was immunoSEQ multiplex PCR, and TCRdb's table has in-frame clones only and misses some. This table has more than 95,000 clones, about nine tenths appearing once. The sample taken for sequencing was PBMCs. Receptor source: a man younger than 30 in good health and CMV-seropositive.

This chain links TRBV6-5 with TRBJ1-6; D is perhaps TRBD1 (6 bases). CDR3 length equals 14 residues. V was cut by 4 bases and J by 4 bases, with 8 bases left in between. The V gene's germline CDR1 is MNHEY and CDR2 SVGAGI. The CDR3 sequence is CASSSGQYNSPLHF. DNA of the CDR3: TGTGCCAGCAGTTCCGGACAGTATAATTCACCCCTCCACTTT.

The V gene is TRBV9, the J gene TRBJ2-3; 7 bases are shared with TRBD2. V shed 0 bases, J shed 2 bases, and the junction held 6 bases outside the gene matches. CDR1 SGDLS and CDR2 YYNGEE come from the germline V gene. The CDR3 loop spans 16 amino acids. The CDR3 DNA reads as TGTGCCAGCAGCGTAGTCCCTAGCGGCAACACAGATACGCAGTATTTT. Its protein product is CASSVVPSGNTDTQYF.

This sequence joins TRBV14 and TRBJ2-1; 8 bases agree with TRBD1. This CDR3 comprises 18 residues. After removal of 1 base from V and 8 bases from J, the junction contained 16 bases not matched to a gene. The germline CDR1 and CDR2 sequences are SGHDN and FVKESK. The CDR3 loop is CASSQGWLDRAATDEQFF. CDR3 DNA sequence: TGTGCCAGCAGCCAAGGGTGGCTGGACAGGGCCGCAACCGATGAGCAGTTCTTC. Drawing the rest from reference TRBV14 and TRBJ2-1, the complete variable domain is EAGVTQFPSHSVIEKGQTVTLRCDPISGHDNLYWYRRVMGKEIKFLLHFVKESKQDESGMPNNRFLAERTGGTYSTLKVQPAELEDSGVYFCASSQGWLDRAATDEQFFGPGTRLTVL.

V usage is TRBV2 and J usage is TRBJ1-1; D possibly corresponds to TRBD1 (5 bases). Germline CDR1 and CDR2: SNHLY and FYNNEI. There are 16 residues in the CDR3. The V end lost 2 bases, the J end lost 1 base, and 14 bases lay between the germline ends. The CDR3 here is CASSERVGGANTEAFF. The CDR3 DNA follows: TGTGCCAGCAGTGAAAGAGTAGGTGGGGCGAACACTGAAGCTTTCTTT.

The chain has TRBV28 and TRBJ1-2, with D possibly being TRBD1 (5 bases). This CDR3 region has 15 residues. In germline, CDR1 is MDHEN, CDR2 SYDVKM. The V end was cut by 5 bases, the J end by 1 base, with 14 bases between. Written as DNA, the CDR3 is TGTGCCAGCAGTCCCCAGGCGGGGGGTAACTATGGCTACACCTTC. This codes for CASSPQAGGNYGYTF.